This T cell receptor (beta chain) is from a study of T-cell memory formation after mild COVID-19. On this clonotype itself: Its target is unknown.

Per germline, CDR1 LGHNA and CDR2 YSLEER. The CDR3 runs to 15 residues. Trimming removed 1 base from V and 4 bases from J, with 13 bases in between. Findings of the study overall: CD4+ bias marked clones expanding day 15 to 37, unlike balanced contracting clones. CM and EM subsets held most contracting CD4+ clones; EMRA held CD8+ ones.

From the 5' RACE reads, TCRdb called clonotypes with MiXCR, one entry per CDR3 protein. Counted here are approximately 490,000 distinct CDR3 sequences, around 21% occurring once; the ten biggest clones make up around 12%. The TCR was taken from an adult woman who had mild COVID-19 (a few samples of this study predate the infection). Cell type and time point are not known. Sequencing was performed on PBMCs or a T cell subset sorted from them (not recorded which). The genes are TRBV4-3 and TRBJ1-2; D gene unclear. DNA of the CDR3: TGCGCCAGCAGCCAAGGTCGCCCGGATCGCTATGGCTACACCTTC. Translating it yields CASSQGRPDRYGYTF.